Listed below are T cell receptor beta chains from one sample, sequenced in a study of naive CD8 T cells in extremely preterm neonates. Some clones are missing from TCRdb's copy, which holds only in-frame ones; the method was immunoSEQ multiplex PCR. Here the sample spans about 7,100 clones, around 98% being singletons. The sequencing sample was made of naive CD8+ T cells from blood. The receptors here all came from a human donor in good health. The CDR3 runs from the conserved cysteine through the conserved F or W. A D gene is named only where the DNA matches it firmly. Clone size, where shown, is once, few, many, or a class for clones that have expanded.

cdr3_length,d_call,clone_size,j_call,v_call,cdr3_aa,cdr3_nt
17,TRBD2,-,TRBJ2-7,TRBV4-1,CASSHITGTSGPYEQYF,TGCGCCAGCAGCCACATCACCGGGACTAGCGGTCCCTACGAGCAGTACTTC
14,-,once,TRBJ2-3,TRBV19,CASSVITSTDTQYF,TGTGCCAGTAGTGTAATAACTAGCACAGATACGCAGTATTTT
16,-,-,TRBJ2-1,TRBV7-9,CASSPPEGGSYNEQFF,TGTGCCAGCAGCCCCCCTGAGGGTGGGTCCTACAATGAGCAGTTCTTC
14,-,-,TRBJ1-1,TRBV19,CASSIVTANTEAFF,TGTGCCAGTAGTATAGTGACTGCTAACACTGAAGCTTTCTTT
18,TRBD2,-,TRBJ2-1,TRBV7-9,CASSLGVWFRGRGNEQFF,TGTGCCAGCAGCTTAGGGGTTTGGTTCCGCGGGAGAGGAAATGAGCAGTTCTTC
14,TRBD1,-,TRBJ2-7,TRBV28,CASSPQGAEDEQYF,TGTGCCAGCAGTCCCCAGGGGGCGGAGGACGAGCAGTACTTC
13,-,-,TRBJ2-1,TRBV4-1,CASSLHSDNRQFF,TGCGCCAGCAGCCTCCACTCGGACAACCGGCAGTTCTTC
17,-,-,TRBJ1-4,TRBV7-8,CASSLAYVRDRGEKLFF,TGTGCCAGCAGCTTAGCATATGTCCGGGACCGGGGGGAAAAACTGTTTTTT
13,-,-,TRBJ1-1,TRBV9,CASSVSQGTEAFF,TGTGCCAGCAGCGTATCCCAGGGGACTGAAGCTTTCTTT
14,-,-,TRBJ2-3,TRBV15,CATSRDGNADTQYF,TGTGCCACCAGCAGAGACGGTAACGCAGATACGCAGTATTTT
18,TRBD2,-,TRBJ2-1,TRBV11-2,CASSLVSSGRGKDNEQFF,TGTGCCAGCAGCCTGGTGAGTAGCGGGAGAGGAAAGGACAATGAGCAGTTCTTC
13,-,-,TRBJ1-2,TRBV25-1,CASSVGGATGYTF,TGTGCCAGCAGTGTAGGCGGGGCGACCGGCTACACCTTC
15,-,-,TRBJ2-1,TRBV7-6,CASQTEYSSYNEQFF,TGTGCCAGTCAGACAGAATATAGCTCCTACAATGAGCAGTTCTTC
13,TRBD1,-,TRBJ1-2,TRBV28,CASSQTGVHGYTF,TGTGCCAGCAGCCAAACAGGGGTCCATGGCTACACCTTC
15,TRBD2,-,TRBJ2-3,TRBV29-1,CSATPGLAGIEAQYF,TGCAGCGCTACCCCAGGCCTAGCGGGTATCGAGGCGCAGTATTTT
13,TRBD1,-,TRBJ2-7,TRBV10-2,CASGDRDPREQYF,TGCGCCAGCGGGGACAGGGACCCCCGGGAGCAGTACTTC
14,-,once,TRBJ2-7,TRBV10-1,CASSNKSLPYEQYF,TGCGCCAGTTCAAACAAATCTCTCCCCTACGAGCAGTACTTC
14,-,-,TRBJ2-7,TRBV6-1,CASSERSQAYEQYF,TGTGCCAGCAGTGAAAGATCACAAGCCTACGAGCAGTACTTC
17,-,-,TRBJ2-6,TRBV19,CASSIEQSVAGANVLTF,TGTGCCAGTAGTATAGAACAGTCTGTGGCTGGGGCCAACGTCCTGACTTTC
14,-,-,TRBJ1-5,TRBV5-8,CASSLGQGTQPQHF,TGTGCCAGCAGCTTGGGGCAGGGCACTCAGCCCCAGCATTTT
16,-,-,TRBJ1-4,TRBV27,CASSLSGGGYYEKLFF,TGTGCCAGCAGTTTATCTGGCGGGGGCTATTATGAAAAACTGTTTTTT
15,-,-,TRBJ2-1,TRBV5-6,CASSVRGSSYNEQFF,TGTGCCAGCAGCGTCAGAGGGAGCTCCTACAATGAGCAGTTCTTC
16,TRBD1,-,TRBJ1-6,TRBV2,CASSEAGTANNSPLHF,TGTGCCAGCAGTGAAGCCGGGACAGCTAATAATTCACCCCTCCACTTT
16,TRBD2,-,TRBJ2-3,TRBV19,CASSIGLAGSTDTQYF,TGTGCCAGTAGTATAGGACTAGCGGGGAGCACAGATACGCAGTATTTT
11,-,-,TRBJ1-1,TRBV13,CASSLFREAFF,TGTGCCAGCAGCTTATTCAGGGAAGCTTTCTTT
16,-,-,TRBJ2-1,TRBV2,CASSETRLAFRNEQFF,TGTGCCAGCAGTGAAACGAGGCTAGCGTTCCGCAATGAGCAGTTCTTC
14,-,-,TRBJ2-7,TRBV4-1,CASSQLQGFYEQYF,TGCGCCAGCAGCCAACTACAGGGATTCTACGAGCAGTACTTC
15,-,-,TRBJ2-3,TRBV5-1,CASSLRTDLTDTQYF,TGCGCCAGCAGCTTGAGGACAGACCTCACAGATACGCAGTATTTT
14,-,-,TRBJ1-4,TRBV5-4,CASSLAPGSEKLFF,TGTGCCAGCAGCTTGGCACCGGGTAGTGAAAAACTGTTTTTT
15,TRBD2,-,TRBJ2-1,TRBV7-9,CASSTGTRESDEQFF,TGTGCCAGCAGCACCGGGACTAGGGAAAGCGATGAGCAGTTCTTC
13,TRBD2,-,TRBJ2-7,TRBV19,CASHSGTNYEQYF,TGTGCCAGTCACTCCGGGACTAACTACGAGCAGTACTTC
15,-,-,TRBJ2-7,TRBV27,CASWDCGFVRYEQYF,TGTGCCAGCTGGGACTGCGGGTTCGTGAGGTACGAGCAGTACTTC
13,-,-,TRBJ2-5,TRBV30,CAWSVRGTDTQYF,TGTGCCTGGAGTGTAAGAGGGACTGATACCCAGTACTTC